These 5 T cell receptor beta chains were all obtained from the same sample, sequenced in a study of Graves' ophthalmopathy and Graves' hyperthyroidism. RNA served as the template for amplifying TCR beta CDR3 regions. HTBI primers were employed in first-round RT-PCR, then a second-round multiplex PCR followed. TCRdb re-called the multiplex PCR reads through MiXCR, storing one row per CDR3 protein. The sample holds 900,000 to 1,200,000 distinct CDR3 sequences, about 40% seen once. Sequenced: peripheral blood or thyroid tissue (not recorded which). All receptors derive from an adult man with Graves' hyperthyroidism.

This clonotype was seen many times. V and J are TRBV15 and TRBJ2-7; 9 positions agree with TRBD1. Germline-derived CDR1 and CDR2 are LNHNV and YYDKDF (reference sequence). The CDR3 length is 16 residues. V gave up 4 bases and J gave up 2 bases; unmatched junction bases: 9. This CDR3 is CATSMYGTGRTYEQYF. In nucleotides, the CDR3 is TGTGCCACCAGCATGTATGGGACAGGGAGAACCTACGAGCAGTACTTC.

CDR3 bases: TGTGCCAGCAGAGAACACTCTGGGGCCAACGTCCTGACTTTC. Its protein product is CASREHSGANVLTF. This chain links TRBV14 with TRBJ2-6; D unresolved. Trimming took off 6 bases at V and 0 bases at J, with 6 bases between the two ends. The CDR3 covers 14 residues. In germline, CDR1 is SGHDN, CDR2 FVKESK.

This clonotype was seen a handful of times. The chain has TRBV12-3 or TRBV12-4 and TRBJ1-5, with unresolved D. V lost 3 bases to trimming and J lost 2 bases, with 14 bases between them. The length of the CDR3 is 16 residues. In nucleotides, the CDR3 is TGTGCCAGCAGTTTGGGCCCAGCGATGGGCAATCAGCCCCAGCATTTT. Its translation: CASSLGPAMGNQPQHF.

The table lists this clonotype with a few counts. This chain links TRBV20-1 with TRBJ2-3; D is possibly TRBD1 (6 bases). V lost 5 bases to trimming and J lost 0 bases, with 12 bases between them. Per germline, CDR1 DFQATT and CDR2 SNEGSKA (reference sequence). The CDR3 is 14 residues long. CDR3 nucleotide sequence: TGCAGTGCTCCGGACAGCCCTAGCACAGATACGCAGTATTTT. Residues: CSAPDSPSTDTQYF.

This sequence joins TRBV29-1 and TRBJ2-7; D ambiguous. Trimming took off 7 bases at V and 1 base at J, with 14 bases between the two ends. The CDR3 covers 13 residues. In germline, CDR1 is SQVTM, CDR2 ANQGSEA. CDR3 amino acids: CSGKGHGSYEQYF. The CDR3 DNA reads as TGCAGCGGAAAAGGGCATGGGTCCTACGAGCAGTACTTC.